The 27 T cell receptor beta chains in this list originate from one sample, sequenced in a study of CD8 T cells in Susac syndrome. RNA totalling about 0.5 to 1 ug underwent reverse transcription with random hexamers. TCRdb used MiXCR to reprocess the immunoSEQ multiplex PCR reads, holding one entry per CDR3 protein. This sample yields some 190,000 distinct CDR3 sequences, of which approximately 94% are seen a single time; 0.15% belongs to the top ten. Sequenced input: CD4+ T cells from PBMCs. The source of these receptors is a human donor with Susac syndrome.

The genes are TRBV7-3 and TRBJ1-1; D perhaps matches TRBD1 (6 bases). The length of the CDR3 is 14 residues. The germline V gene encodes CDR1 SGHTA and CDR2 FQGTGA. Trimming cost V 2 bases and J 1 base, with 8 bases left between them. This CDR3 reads CASSLSGQNTEAFF. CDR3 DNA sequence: TGTGCCAGCAGCTTATCGGGACAGAACACTGAAGCTTTCTTT.

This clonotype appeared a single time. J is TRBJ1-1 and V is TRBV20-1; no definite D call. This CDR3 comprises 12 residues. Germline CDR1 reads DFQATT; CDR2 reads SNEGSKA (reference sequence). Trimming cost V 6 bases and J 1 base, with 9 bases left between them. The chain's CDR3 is CSAQIPNTEAFF. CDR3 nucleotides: TGCAGTGCCCAGATTCCGAACACTGAAGCTTTCTTT.

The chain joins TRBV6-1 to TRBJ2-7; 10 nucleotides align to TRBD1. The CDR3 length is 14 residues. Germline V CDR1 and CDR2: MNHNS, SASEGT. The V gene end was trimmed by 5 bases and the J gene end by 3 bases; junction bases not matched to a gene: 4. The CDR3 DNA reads TGTGCCAGCAGTTGGACAGGGGGAAACTACGAGCAGTACTTC. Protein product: CASSWTGGNYEQYF.

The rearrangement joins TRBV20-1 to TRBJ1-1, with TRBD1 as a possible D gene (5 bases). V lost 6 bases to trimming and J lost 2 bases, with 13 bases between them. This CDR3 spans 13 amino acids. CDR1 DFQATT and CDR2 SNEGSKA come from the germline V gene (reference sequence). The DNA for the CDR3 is TGCAGTGCCAGGGACTTTTATAACACTGAAGCTTTCTTT. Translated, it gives CSARDFYNTEAFF.

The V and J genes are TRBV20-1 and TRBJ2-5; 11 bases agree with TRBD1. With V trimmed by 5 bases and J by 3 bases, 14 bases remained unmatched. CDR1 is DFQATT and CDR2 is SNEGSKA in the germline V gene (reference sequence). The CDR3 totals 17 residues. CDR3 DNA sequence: TGCAGTGCTGACTACTGGGACAGGGGGAACGGGGAAGAGACCCAGTACTTC. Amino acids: CSADYWDRGNGEETQYF.

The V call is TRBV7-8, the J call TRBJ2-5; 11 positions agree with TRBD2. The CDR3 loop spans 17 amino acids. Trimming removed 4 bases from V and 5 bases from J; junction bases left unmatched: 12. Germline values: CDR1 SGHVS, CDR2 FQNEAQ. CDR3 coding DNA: TGTGCCAGCAGCTCCCCGGGGGTAGCTAGCGGGGGGGAGACCCAGTACTTC. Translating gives CASSSPGVASGGETQYF. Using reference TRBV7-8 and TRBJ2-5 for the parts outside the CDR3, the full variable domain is GAGVSQSPRYKVAKRGQDVALRCDPISGHVSLFWYQQALGQGPEFLTYFQNEAQLDKSGLPSDRFFAERPEGSVSTLKIQRTQQEDSAVYLCASSSPGVASGGETQYFGPGTRLLVL.

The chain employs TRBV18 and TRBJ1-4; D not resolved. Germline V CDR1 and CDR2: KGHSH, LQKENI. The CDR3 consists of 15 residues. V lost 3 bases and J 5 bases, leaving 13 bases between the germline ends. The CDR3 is CASSPRWTENEKLFF. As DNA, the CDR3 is TGTGCCAGCTCACCCCGATGGACGGAAAATGAAAAACTGTTTTTT.

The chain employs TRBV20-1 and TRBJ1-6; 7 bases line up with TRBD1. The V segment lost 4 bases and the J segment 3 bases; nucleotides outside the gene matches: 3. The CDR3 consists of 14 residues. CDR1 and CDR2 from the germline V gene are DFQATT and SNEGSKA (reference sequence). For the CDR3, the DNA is TGCAGTGCTAACTCAGGGGGCTATAATTCACCCCTCCACTTT. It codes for CSANSGGYNSPLHF.

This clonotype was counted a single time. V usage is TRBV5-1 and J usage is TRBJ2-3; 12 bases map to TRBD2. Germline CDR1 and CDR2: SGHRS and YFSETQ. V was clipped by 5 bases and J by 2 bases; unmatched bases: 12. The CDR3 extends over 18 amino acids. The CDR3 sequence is CASRSRTSGVLLTDTQYF. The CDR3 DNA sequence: TGCGCCAGCAGATCAAGGACTAGCGGGGTGCTTCTCACAGATACGCAGTATTTT.

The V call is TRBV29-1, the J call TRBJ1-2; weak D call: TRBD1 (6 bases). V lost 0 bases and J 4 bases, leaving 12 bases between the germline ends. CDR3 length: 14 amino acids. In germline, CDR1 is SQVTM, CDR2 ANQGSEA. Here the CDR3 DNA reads TGCAGCGTTGAAGACCCCAGGGGACCCTATGGCTACACCTTC. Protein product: CSVEDPRGPYGYTF.

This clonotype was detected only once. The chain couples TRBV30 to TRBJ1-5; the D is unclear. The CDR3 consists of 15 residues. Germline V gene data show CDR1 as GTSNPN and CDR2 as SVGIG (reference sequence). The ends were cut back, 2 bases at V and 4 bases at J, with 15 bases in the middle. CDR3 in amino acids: CAWSKAGSRNQPQHF. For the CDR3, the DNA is TGTGCCTGGAGTAAAGCCGGGAGTCGGAATCAGCCCCAGCATTTT.

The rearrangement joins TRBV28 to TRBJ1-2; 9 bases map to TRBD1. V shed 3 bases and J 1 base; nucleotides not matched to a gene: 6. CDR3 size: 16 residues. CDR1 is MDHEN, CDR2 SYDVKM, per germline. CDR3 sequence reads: CASSLVRQGGNYGYTF. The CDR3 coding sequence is TGTGCCAGCAGTTTGGTACGACAGGGGGGTAACTATGGCTACACCTTC.

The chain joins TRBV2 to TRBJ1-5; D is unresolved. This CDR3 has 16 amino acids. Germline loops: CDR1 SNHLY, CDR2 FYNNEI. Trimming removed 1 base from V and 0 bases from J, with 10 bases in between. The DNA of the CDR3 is TGTGCCAGCAGTGAAGTGGGAATCTATAGCAATCAGCCCCAGCATTTT. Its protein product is CASSEVGIYSNQPQHF.

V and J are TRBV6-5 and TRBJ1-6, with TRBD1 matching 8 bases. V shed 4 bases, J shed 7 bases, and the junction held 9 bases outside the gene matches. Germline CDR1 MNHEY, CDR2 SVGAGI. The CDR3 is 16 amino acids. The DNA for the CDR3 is TGTGCCAGCAGTTTATGGAGGACAGGGCGAAATTCACCCCTCCACTTT. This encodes CASSLWRTGRNSPLHF.

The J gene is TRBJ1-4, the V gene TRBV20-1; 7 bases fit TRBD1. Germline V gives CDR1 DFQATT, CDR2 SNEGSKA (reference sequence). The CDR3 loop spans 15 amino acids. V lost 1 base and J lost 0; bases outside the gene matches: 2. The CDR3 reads CSARVGQATNEKLFF. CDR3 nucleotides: TGCAGTGCTAGAGTAGGACAGGCAACTAATGAAAAACTGTTTTTT.

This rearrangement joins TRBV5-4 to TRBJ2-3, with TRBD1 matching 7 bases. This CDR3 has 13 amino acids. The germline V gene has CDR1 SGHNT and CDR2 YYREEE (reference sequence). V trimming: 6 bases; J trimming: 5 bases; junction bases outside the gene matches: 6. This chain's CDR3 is CASTTGTVDTQYF. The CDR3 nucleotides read TGTGCCAGCACCACAGGGACAGTAGATACGCAGTATTTT.

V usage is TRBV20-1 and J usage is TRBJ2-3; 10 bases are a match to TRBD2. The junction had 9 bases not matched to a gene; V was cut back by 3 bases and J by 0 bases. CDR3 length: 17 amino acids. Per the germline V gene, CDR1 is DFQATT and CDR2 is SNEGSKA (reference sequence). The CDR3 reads CSASTGGAGGSTDTQYF. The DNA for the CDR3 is TGCAGTGCTAGCACAGGGGGAGCGGGGGGGAGCACAGATACGCAGTATTTT.

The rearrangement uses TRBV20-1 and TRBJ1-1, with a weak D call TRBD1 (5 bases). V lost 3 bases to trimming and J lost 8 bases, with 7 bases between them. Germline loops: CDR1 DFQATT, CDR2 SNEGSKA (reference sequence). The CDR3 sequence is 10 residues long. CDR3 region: CSASYREAFF. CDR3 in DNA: TGCAGTGCTAGCTACAGGGAAGCTTTCTTT.

The CDR3 DNA is TGTGCCAGCAGCGCCCCTGACAGGGCAGCTTTCTTT. This encodes CASSAPDRAAFF. J is TRBJ1-1 and V is TRBV9; 7 bases are a match to TRBD1. This CDR3 has 12 residues. Per germline, CDR1 SGDLS and CDR2 YYNGEE. Trimming cost V 3 bases and J 10 bases; bases outside gene matches: 6. Using reference TRBV9 and TRBJ1-1 for the parts outside the CDR3, the full variable domain is DSGVTQTPKHLITATGQRVTLRCSPRSGDLSVYWYQQSLDQGLQFLIQYYNGEERAKGNILERFSAQQFPDLHSELNLSSLELGDSALYFCASSAPDRAAFFGQGTRLTVV.

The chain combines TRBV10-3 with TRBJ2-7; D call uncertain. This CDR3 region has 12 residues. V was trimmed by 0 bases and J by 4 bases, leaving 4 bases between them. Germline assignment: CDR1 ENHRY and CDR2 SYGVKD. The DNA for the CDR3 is TGTGCCATCAGTGAGTCGAGATACGAGCAGTACTTC. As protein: CAISESRYEQYF.

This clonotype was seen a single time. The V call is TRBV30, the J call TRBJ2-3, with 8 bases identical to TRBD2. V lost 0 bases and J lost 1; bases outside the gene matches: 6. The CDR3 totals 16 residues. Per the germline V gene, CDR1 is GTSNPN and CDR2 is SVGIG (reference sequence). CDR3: CAWSVLGSGGTDTQYF. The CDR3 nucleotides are TGTGCCTGGAGTGTACTCGGTAGCGGGGGCACAGATACGCAGTATTTT. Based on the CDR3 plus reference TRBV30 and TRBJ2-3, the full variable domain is SQTIHQWPATLVQPVGSPLSLECTVEGTSNPNLYWYRQAAGRGLQLLFYSVGIGQISSEVPQNLSASRPQDRQFILSSKKLLLSDSGFYLCAWSVLGSGGTDTQYFGPGTRLTVL.

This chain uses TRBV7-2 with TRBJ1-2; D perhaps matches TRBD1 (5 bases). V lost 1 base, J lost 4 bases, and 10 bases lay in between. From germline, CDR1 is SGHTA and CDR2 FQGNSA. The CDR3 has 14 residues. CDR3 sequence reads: CASSLGWDRYGYTF. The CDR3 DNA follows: TGTGCCAGCAGCTTAGGCTGGGACCGCTATGGCTACACCTTC.

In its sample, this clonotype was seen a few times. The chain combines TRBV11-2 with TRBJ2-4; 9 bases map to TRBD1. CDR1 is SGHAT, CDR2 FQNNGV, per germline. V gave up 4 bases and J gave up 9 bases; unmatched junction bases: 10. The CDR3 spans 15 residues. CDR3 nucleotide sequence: TGTGCCAGCAGCTATGGACCGGGACAGGGAAGCATTCAGTACTTC. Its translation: CASSYGPGQGSIQYF.

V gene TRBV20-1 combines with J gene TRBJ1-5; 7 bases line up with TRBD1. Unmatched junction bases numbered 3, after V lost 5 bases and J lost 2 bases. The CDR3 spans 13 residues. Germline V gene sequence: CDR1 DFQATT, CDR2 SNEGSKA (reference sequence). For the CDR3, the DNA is TGCAGTGCTGTTACAGGGGGCAATCAGCCCCAGCATTTT. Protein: CSAVTGGNQPQHF.

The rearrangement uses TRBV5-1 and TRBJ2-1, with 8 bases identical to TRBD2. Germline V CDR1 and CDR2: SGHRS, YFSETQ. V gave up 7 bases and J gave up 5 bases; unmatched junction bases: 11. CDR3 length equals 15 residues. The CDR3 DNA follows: TGCGCCAGCGGACCGACTAGCGCGGACAACAATGAGCAGTTCTTC. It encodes CASGPTSADNNEQFF.

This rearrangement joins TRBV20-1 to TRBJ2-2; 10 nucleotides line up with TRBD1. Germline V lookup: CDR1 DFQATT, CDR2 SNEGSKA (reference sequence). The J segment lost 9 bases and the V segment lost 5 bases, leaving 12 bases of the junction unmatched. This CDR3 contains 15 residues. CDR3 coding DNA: TGCAGTGCTTCTACCGGACAGGGGGGCCCCCGGGAGCTGTTTTTT. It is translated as CSASTGQGGPRELFF.

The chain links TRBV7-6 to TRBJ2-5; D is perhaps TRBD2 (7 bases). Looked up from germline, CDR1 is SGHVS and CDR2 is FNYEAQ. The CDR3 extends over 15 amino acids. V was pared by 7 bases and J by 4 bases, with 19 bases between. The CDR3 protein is CASKVRLAGAETQYF. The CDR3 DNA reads TGTGCCAGCAAAGTCCGCCTGGCGGGGGCAGAGACCCAGTACTTC.